The 17 T cell receptor beta chains presented below share a single source sample, sequenced in a study of T cell repertoires in cytomegalovirus infection. TCRdb redid the calling of the reads with MiXCR, one entry per CDR3 protein. The top ten clones hold 9.5% to 12% of a sample with just over 150,000 distinct CDR3 sequences, about a quarter of them seen once. Sequenced sample: PBMCs. The origin of the receptors is a human donor in good health (CMV status not recorded). Some clones in this sample may be carry-over from other donors' samples.

The rearrangement uses TRBV12-3 or TRBV12-4 and TRBJ2-3; D ambiguous. The CDR3 loop spans 14 amino acids. V was shortened by 3 bases and J by 2 bases, with 9 bases between the two germline ends. CDR3 loop: CASSFSRATDTQYF. CDR3 coding DNA: TGTGCCAGCAGTTTTTCCAGAGCCACAGATACGCAGTATTTT.

Many counts were recorded for this clonotype. The chain combines TRBV12-3 or TRBV12-4 with TRBJ2-1, with D uncertain. Trimming left V 6 bases short and J 0 bases short, with 15 bases between. CDR3 size: 16 residues. As DNA, the CDR3 is TGTGCCAGCAGCCTAGTCCGCGGTAGCTCCTACAATGAGCAGTTCTTC. It codes for CASSLVRGSSYNEQFF.

The V gene is TRBV27, the J gene TRBJ2-3; D unclear. This CDR3 has 14 residues. The germline gives CDR1 MNHEY, CDR2 SMNVEV (reference sequence). With 0 bases removed from V and 3 bases from J, the gap between germline ends came to 7 bases. The CDR3 loop is CASSLSQYTDTQYF. The CDR3 region has the DNA TGTGCCAGCAGTTTATCACAGTATACAGATACGCAGTATTTT.

This clonotype appeared many times. The chain couples TRBV7-9 to TRBJ1-3; 9 positions agree with TRBD1. Germline assignment: CDR1 SEHNR and CDR2 FQNEAQ (reference sequence). The CDR3 length is 16 residues. J gave up 1 base and V 4 bases, and 5 bases lay outside the gene matches. The CDR3 DNA follows: TGTGCCAGCAGCTGGGGACAGGGTCGGTCTGGAAACACCATATATTTT. Translation gives CASSWGQGRSGNTIYF.

The V call is TRBV7-2, the J call TRBJ2-7, with D tentatively TRBD2 (5 bases). This CDR3 region has 13 residues. Trimming shortened V by 3 bases and J by 5 bases, and 11 bases separated the two germline ends. The germline V gene encodes CDR1 SGHTA and CDR2 FQGNSA. The CDR3 coding sequence is TGTGCCAGCAGCTTGAGGGCGCAGGACGAGCAGTACTTC. This gives the protein CASSLRAQDEQYF. The full variable domain, with the rest looked up from reference TRBV7-2 and TRBJ2-7, is GAGVSQSPSNKVTEKGKDVELRCDPISGHTALYWYRQSLGQGLEFLIYFQGNSAPDKSGLPSDRFSAERTGGSVSTLTIQRTQQEDSAVYLCASSLRAQDEQYFGPGTRLTVT.

This chain connects TRBV7-9 to TRBJ1-3, with 9 bases lining up with TRBD1. CDR1 and CDR2 from the germline V gene are SEHNR and FQNEAQ (reference sequence). The CDR3 has 16 amino acids. J gave up 4 bases and V 4 bases, and 8 bases lay outside the gene matches. In nucleotides, the CDR3 is TGTGCCAGCAGCTCTCTAGGGACAGGGCGAGGAAACACCATATATTTT. This translates into CASSSLGTGRGNTIYF.

For the CDR3, the DNA is TGCGCCAGCAGCCAAGCCTTAGGTAGCGGGAGAGCAACTAGCGTGGGCAATGAGCAGTTCTTC. It is translated as CASSQALGSGRATSVGNEQFF. The chain combines TRBV4-3 with TRBJ2-1; TRBD2 matches 9 bases. Germline lookup yields CDR1 LGHNA and CDR2 YSLEER. The CDR3 length is 21 residues. J lost 6 bases, V lost 1 base, and 22 bases had no gene match.

The chain recombines TRBV19 with TRBJ1-2; D might be TRBD1 (6 bases). Trimming removed 8 bases from V and 6 bases from J, with 10 bases in between. The CDR3 extends over 11 amino acids. The germline CDR1 and CDR2 sequences are LNHDA and SQIVND (reference sequence). In DNA form, the CDR3 reads TGTGCCAGTGAACAGGGAAATGGCTACACCTTC. Protein: CASEQGNGYTF.

This CDR3 is CASESGQVDYGYTF. For the CDR3, the DNA is TGTGCCAGCGAATCGGGACAGGTCGACTATGGCTACACCTTC. The chain uses TRBV7-9 and TRBJ1-2; 8 bases line up with TRBD1. The CDR3 totals 14 residues. The V segment lost 8 bases and the J segment 3 bases; nucleotides outside the gene matches: 8. Germline assignment: CDR1 SEHNR and CDR2 FQNEAQ (reference sequence).

J is TRBJ1-4 and V is TRBV28; D perhaps matches TRBD1 (5 bases). The CDR3 is 16 residues long. Germline V gives CDR1 MDHEN, CDR2 SYDVKM. With 6 bases removed from V and 6 bases from J, the gap between germline ends came to 20 bases. Here the CDR3 reads CASSPTPPGGDEKLFF. Written as DNA, the CDR3 is TGTGCCAGCAGCCCGACACCCCCGGGAGGGGATGAAAAACTGTTTTTT.

The V and J genes are TRBV7-9 and TRBJ2-2; D is unclear. CDR1 is SEHNR and CDR2 is FQNEAQ in the germline V gene (reference sequence). This CDR3 region has 15 residues. V was clipped by 4 bases and J by 5 bases, with 14 bases between them. The CDR3 nucleotides read TGTGCCAGCAGCTCAACTGGCTTGGCTACCGGGGAGCTGTTTTTT. Translating it yields CASSSTGLATGELFF.

In its sample, this clonotype was seen many times. The chain uses TRBV7-2 and TRBJ2-2; D may correspond to TRBD1 or TRBD2 (5 bases each). The V gene's germline CDR1 is SGHTA and CDR2 FQGNSA. The CDR3 is 14 residues long. Between the trimmed V and J ends, which lost 5 bases and 5 bases, there was a span of 12 bases. Written as DNA, the CDR3 is TGTGCCAGCAGCACAGTGGGGGTTACCGGGGAGCTGTTTTTT. It is translated as CASSTVGVTGELFF.

The rearrangement links TRBV20-1 to TRBJ1-5; TRBD1 is a possible D gene (5 bases). This CDR3 contains 16 residues. Germline loops: CDR1 DFQATT, CDR2 SNEGSKA (reference sequence). V gave up 6 bases and J gave up 0 bases, with 18 bases separating them. Here the CDR3 DNA reads TGCAGTGCCCTAGAGATGAAAGGGGCTAGCAATCAGCCCCAGCATTTT. Translating gives CSALEMKGASNQPQHF.

This clonotype qualifies as medium-sized. The V call is TRBV7-2, the J call TRBJ2-2, with TRBD2 matching 12 bases. The CDR3 totals 16 residues. The germline gives CDR1 SGHTA, CDR2 FQGNSA. Trimming removed 5 bases from V and 4 bases from J; junction bases left unmatched: 5. The CDR3 nucleotides read TGTGCCAGCAGCGTACTAGCGGGAGGTTTCACCGGGGAGCTGTTTTTT. This translates into CASSVLAGGFTGELFF.

The chain couples TRBV7-2 to TRBJ2-5, with TRBD1 identical over 7 bases. Looked up from germline, CDR1 is SGHTA and CDR2 is FQGNSA. The CDR3 loop spans 18 amino acids. The V gene end was trimmed by 4 bases and the J gene end by 7 bases; junction bases not matched to a gene: 21. CDR3: CASSSVGTASYPPPTQYF. The CDR3 nucleotides read TGTGCCAGCAGCTCGGTCGGGACAGCATCTTACCCCCCACCGACCCAGTACTTC.

This clonotype came up a few times. The J gene is TRBJ2-3, the V gene TRBV7-6, with 9 bases that match TRBD1. V lost 1 base and J lost 2; bases outside the gene matches: 10. The CDR3 extends over 18 amino acids. CDR1 and CDR2 from the germline V gene are SGHVS and FNYEAQ. The CDR3 protein is CASSLVLSRDRVTDTQYF. The DNA for the CDR3 is TGTGCCAGCAGCTTAGTTCTAAGCCGGGACAGGGTCACAGATACGCAGTATTTT.

The chain employs TRBV2 and TRBJ2-2; the D is unclear. CDR1 SNHLY and CDR2 FYNNEI come from the germline V gene. This CDR3 spans 14 amino acids. V was trimmed by 5 bases and J by 4 bases, leaving 11 bases between them. DNA for the CDR3: TGTGCCAGCAGTCTGGTGTCCTCCACCGGGGAGCTGTTTTTT. Translating it yields CASSLVSSTGELFF.